Listed below are T cell receptor beta chains from one sample, sequenced in a study of Ad26.COV2.S vaccination and SARS-CoV-2 variants. The protocol was immunoSEQ multiplex PCR, while the TCRdb copy is restricted to in-frame clones and leaves out a portion. The table shows about 350,000 clones, with about nine tenths occurring only once. Here the sequenced sample was peripheral blood, taken in a trial of Ad26.COV2.S vaccine versus placebo. These receptors were collected from a person between 18 and 65 years old who received the Ad26.COV2.S COVID-19 vaccine or a placebo. Both conserved end residues are part of each CDR3. D genes are given only for firm matches. Expanded clones get a size class; other rows say once, few or many, or leave the size out.

j_call | v_call | clone_size | d_call | cdr3_aa | cdr3_nt
TRBJ1-2 | TRBV28 | - | - | CASSLMPYGYTF | TGTGCCAGCAGTTTAATGCCGTATGGCTACACCTTC
TRBJ2-1 | TRBV7-9 | - | - | CASSREYNEQFF | TGTGCCAGCAGCCGCGAGTACAATGAGCAGTTCTTC
TRBJ1-1 | TRBV5-4 | - | - | CASSFPRERNTEAFF | TGTGCCAGCAGCTTCCCTAGGGAGCGGAACACTGAAGCTTTCTTT
TRBJ1-2 | TRBV9 | - | - | CASSGDRSDGYTF | TGTGCCAGCAGCGGTGACAGGTCGGATGGCTACACCTTC
TRBJ1-1 | TRBV11-2 | - | - | CASSLGASANTEAFF | TGTGCCAGCAGCTTGGGGGCCTCAGCTAACACTGAAGCTTTCTTT
TRBJ2-1 | TRBV18 | once | TRBD2 | CASSLGLAEGEQFF | TGTGCCAGCTCCCTGGGACTAGCGGAGGGTGAGCAGTTCTTC
TRBJ2-7 | TRBV27 | - | - | CASSFRDEQYF | TGTGCCAGCAGTTTCAGGGACGAGCAGTACTTC
TRBJ1-4 | TRBV14 | - | - | CASSQDSRPGGEKLFF | TGTGCCAGCAGCCAAGACTCGCGACCCGGTGGTGAAAAACTGTTTTTT
TRBJ1-2 | TRBV14 | - | - | CASSRTVNNYGYTF | TGTGCCAGCAGCCGAACAGTTAATAACTATGGCTACACCTTC
TRBJ1-1 | TRBV21-1 | - | - | CASGCNGTAVNTEAFF | TGTGCCAGCGGATGTAACGGGACAGCAGTGAACACTGAAGCTTTCTTT